This TCR beta chain was captured by sequencing in a study of CD4 T cells in relation to SARS-CoV-2 and coronaviruses (dated by TCRdb to the early 2020s). Study-level background: The ViraFEST assay cultured PBMCs with antigen for roughly 10 days, then sequenced TCR beta CDR3s to find antigen-specific clonal expansions. The full convalescent cohort of 12 patients had a median age of about 38 years, ranging from roughly 21 to 72 years. Among the 12 convalescent patients, 8 males and 4 females were included, and two of the subjects were Hispanic. Shared crossreactive spike epitopes were mapped to their HLA restriction using patient-derived lymphoblastoid cell lines. The Adaptive Biotechnologies TCR-sequencing kit was used to sequence samples from a few pre-COVID donors and the naive versus memory experiments, whereas other data were Illumina-based. A different, Illumina-based TCR-beta assay was used to sequence expansion assays from other donors in the study. At the level of individual TCR clonotypes, the study measured memory CD4+ T cell crossreactivity between SARS-CoV-2 spike protein and common cold coronavirus spike proteins.

Survey-level immunoSEQ TCR-beta sequencing was performed on DNA from CEF-cultured naive and memory CD4+ T cells. In the authors' own workflow: During preprocessing, nonproductive sequences were removed, as were CDR3s that did not start with C, did not end with F or W, or were shorter than 7 amino acids. The MANAFEST web app identified antigen-specific clonotypes based on expansion compared with the reference and other culture wells. To be counted as positive, a clone had to show significant expansion compared with the reference culture, at an FDR below 0.05, in 2 of 3 replicate wells. For a clone to be considered positive, significant expansion relative to all other tandem wells and an odds ratio above 5 were also required. Cultured and uncultured naive and memory CD4+ repertoires were searched for previously identified spike- and CEF-reactive CDR3s. CDR3 homology was quantified as pairwise Levenshtein distance, calculated with the stringdist R package after three terminal residues were trimmed from each end. Entries here come from immuneACCESS through TCRdb and include only in-frame sequences with V and J called. Some clones fail to appear in such tables; in the studies checked, an unresolved V gene covers under half of the shortfall, and the cause of the remainder is unknown. V, J and clone size were drawn from that table, and D and trimming were deduced from the DNA. The sample table contains 40,000 or so clones; only one count was recorded for roughly 84% of them. Around 4.2% of the sample lies in the top ten.

As encoded in the germline V gene (reference sequence), CDR1 is LNHDA while CDR2 is SQIVND. Taken from cysteine to phenylalanine, the CDR3 has 14 residues. Solely the CDR3 DNA is kept, with 42 bases framed from the first base. V is reduced by 3 bases and J by 8 bases, leaving a spacing of 16 bases between them. To separate naive from memory CD4+ T cells, cryopreserved PBMCs first underwent CD4 enrichment and then EasySep naive CD4+ T cell enrichment. For less than twelve days, more than 85,000 sorted naive or memory CD4+ T cells were cultured together with CEF peptides and T cell-depleted PBMCs at a 1:1 ratio. Each peptide culture condition was generally run in triplicate replicate wells. Ficoll-Paque PLUS gradient centrifugation was used to isolate PBMCs from leukapheresis product or whole blood. PBMCs were either cryopreserved at -140 degrees C or used fresh in the expansion assay. The QIAamp Micro DNA Kit was used to extract genomic DNA from the CD4+ T cells.

Findings and caveats that apply to the study as a whole: Compared with monoreactive clones, crossreactive clones had significantly weaker SARS-CoV-2-driven expansion, a result consistent with antigenic imprinting. Naive versus memory sequencing indicated the assay detects memory recall responses rather than primary responses primed during culture. The study was constrained by small numbers of patients and of tested TCRs. Because no donor provided both pre-pandemic and post-infection samples, tracing the source of pre-existing responses was limited. Because the crossreactivity analysis focused on spike protein, crossreactivity against other viral proteins was not assessed. In about two thirds of donors, memory CD4+ clonotypes turned up that crossrecognized SARS-CoV-2 and at least one common cold coronavirus spike.

As for this clone: Its binding antigen is unknown. No much larger clonotype is one base removed from it; base qualities were not supplied.

This sequence was found in an adult with COVID-19. This sequence uses TRBV19 and TRBJ1-2, with no D gene named confidently. Sequenced: naive CD4+ T cells from PBMCs, cultured in vitro. The sample's cell subset or site label, in plain terms: naive CD4+ T cells isolated by negative enrichment. At the DNA level, the sequence is TGTGCCAGTAGTATTGGTCTAAGCGAGAGGGGCTACACCTTC. This yields the protein CASSIGLSERGYTF. Full variable domain (CDR3 extended with the reference TRBV19 and TRBJ1-2 proteins): DGGITQSPKYLFRKEGQNVTLSCEQNLNHDAMYWYRQDPGQGLRLIYYSQIVNDFQKGDIAEGYSVSREKKESFPLTVTSAQKNPTAFYLCASSIGLSERGYTFGSGTRLTVV.